Described below is a single T cell receptor beta chain sequence and its context. Its antigen is not known. A read error may account for a junction end that differs from germline. The data are from a study of tumor and adjacent non-tumor tissue in lung cancer. Study at large: Histology: 11 to 13 adenocarcinoma, a couple of squamous cell carcinoma, 1 small cell lung cancer. On average, productive TCRbeta reads reached a few million per sample.

The CDR3 spans 17 residues. Germline loops: CDR1 SGHAT, CDR2 FQNNGV. This sample's RNA came from whole unsorted tissue. Donors were chemotherapy-naive, newly diagnosed lung cancer surgical patients in China, August–late 2014. Overall study results and limits: Tumor tissue had significantly higher TCR diversity than normal lung.

Three rounds of nested PCR, following a modified ARM-PCR protocol, produced the TCRbeta library. TCRdb re-called the multiplex PCR reads through MiXCR, storing one row per CDR3 protein. Found here are 95,000 to 150,000 distinct CDR3 sequences, about 66% of them singletons; the top ten hold 9.5% to 15%. The sequence was obtained from a man between 25 and 39 years old with non-small cell lung cancer. V and J are TRBV11-2 and TRBJ1-2; 8 nucleotides match TRBD1. The sequenced sample consisted of lung tumor tissue. The CDR3 loop reads CANSRTSGAGGSYGYTF. As DNA, the CDR3 is TGTGCCAACAGCCGAACCTCGGGGGCAGGGGGCAGCTATGGCTACACCTTC.